This is a list of T cell receptor beta chains from one sample in a study of response to subunit inactivated influenza vaccine. MiXCR was run by TCRdb on the RT-PCR reads, yielding one entry per CDR3 protein. The repertoire holds under 950,000 distinct CDR3 sequences, with 21% as singletons. The sequencing here drew on PBMCs from blood, taken around 5 days after vaccination. Receptors were obtained from a man aged 45-65 years who received an inactivated influenza vaccine. CDR3s include the opening cysteine and the closing phenylalanine or tryptophan. The D gene is left open where the match is weak. A clone size is listed for some rows: how often the clone was seen (once, few, many), or a class if it is expanded.

TRBD2	TRBV6-2/TRBV6-3	21	TRBJ2-1	few	CASSYVSWASGRVGSYNEQFF	TGTGCCAGCAGTTACGTCTCTTGGGCTAGCGGGAGAGTTGGGTCCTACAATGAGCAGTTCTTC
TRBD2	TRBV12-5	14	TRBJ2-3	-	CASGPSGGTDTQYF	TGTGCTAGTGGCCCTAGCGGGGGTACAGATACGCAGTATTTT
-	TRBV12-3/TRBV12-4	13	TRBJ2-7	-	CASSSSFAVEQYF	TGTGCCAGCAGCTCGAGCTTTGCGGTCGAGCAGTACTTC
-	TRBV7-8	16	TRBJ2-3	few	CASSLVASAVGDTQYF	TGTGCCAGCAGCTTAGTGGCTAGTGCGGTGGGGGATACGCAGTATTTT
-	TRBV4-3	15	TRBJ1-2	few	CASSQDYATVYGYTF	TGCGCCAGCAGCCAAGATTATGCGACAGTCTATGGCTACACCTTC
-	TRBV5-1	14	TRBJ1-1	few	CASSLEAGNTEAFF	TGTGCCAGCAGCTTAGAGGCAGGGAACACTGAAGCTTTCTTT
-	TRBV5-1	16	TRBJ1-6	few	CASSSPPGLMDSPLHF	TGCGCCAGCAGCTCCCCCCCGGGACTTATGGATTCACCCCTCCACTTT
TRBD2	TRBV5-6	15	TRBJ2-3	few	CASSLFGTNTDTQYF	TGTGCCAGCAGCTTGTTCGGGACTAACACAGATACGCAGTATTTT
TRBD1	TRBV5-1	14	TRBJ2-1	-	CASSGTGYYNEQFF	TGCGCCAGCAGCGGGACAGGGTATTACAATGAGCAGTTCTTC
TRBD2	TRBV6-1	14	TRBJ2-3	-	CASRTSGRTDTQYF	TGTGCCAGCAGAACTAGCGGGAGGACAGATACGCAGTATTTT
TRBD2	TRBV4-2	16	TRBJ2-1	few	CASSQSASGNYNEQFF	TGTGCCAGCAGCCAATCTGCTAGCGGGAACTACAATGAGCAGTTCTTC
-	TRBV15	15	TRBJ2-7	-	CATSRAWDTYYEQYF	TGTGCCACCAGCAGAGCCTGGGATACGTACTACGAGCAGTACTTC
TRBD2	TRBV11-2	19	TRBJ2-4	-	CASSSRRLAGVGVKNIQYF	TGTGCCAGCAGCTCTAGGAGACTAGCGGGAGTCGGGGTCAAAAACATTCAGTACTTC
-	TRBV12-3/TRBV12-4	15	TRBJ2-7	many	CASRWRLGTPNEQYF	TGTGCCAGCAGATGGCGTCTAGGGACTCCCAACGAGCAGTACTTC
-	TRBV12-3/TRBV12-4	13	TRBJ2-3	many	CASRIPGTDTQYF	TGTGCCAGCAGGATACCTGGCACAGATACGCAGTATTTT
TRBD1	TRBV15	15	TRBJ2-7	-	CATSRDPGQGYEQYF	TGTGCCACCAGCAGAGACCCGGGACAGGGCTACGAGCAGTACTTC
-	TRBV5-5	14	TRBJ2-2	-	CASVRTLNTGELFF	TGTGCCAGCGTTAGGACCCTGAACACCGGGGAGCTGTTTTTT
-	TRBV7-9	15	TRBJ2-7	-	CASSLAGVGSYEQYF	TGTGCCAGCAGCTTAGCTGGGGTCGGCTCCTACGAGCAGTACTTC
TRBD1	TRBV12-3/TRBV12-4	16	TRBJ2-7	-	CASSLRSGTGRYEQYF	TGTGCCAGCAGTCTGAGATCCGGGACAGGAAGATACGAGCAGTACTTC
-	TRBV12-3/TRBV12-4	13	TRBJ1-4	-	CASSWKGSEKLFF	TGTGCCAGCAGTTGGAAGGGCTCGGAAAAACTGTTTTTT
TRBD1	TRBV7-2	14	TRBJ1-1	few	CASSTRQGHTEAFF	TGTGCCAGCAGCACCAGACAGGGGCACACTGAAGCTTTCTTT
TRBD2	TRBV29-1	17	TRBJ2-1	few	CSAYTALTSGNYNEQFF	TGCAGCGCCTACACCGCCCTGACTAGCGGGAATTACAATGAGCAGTTCTTC